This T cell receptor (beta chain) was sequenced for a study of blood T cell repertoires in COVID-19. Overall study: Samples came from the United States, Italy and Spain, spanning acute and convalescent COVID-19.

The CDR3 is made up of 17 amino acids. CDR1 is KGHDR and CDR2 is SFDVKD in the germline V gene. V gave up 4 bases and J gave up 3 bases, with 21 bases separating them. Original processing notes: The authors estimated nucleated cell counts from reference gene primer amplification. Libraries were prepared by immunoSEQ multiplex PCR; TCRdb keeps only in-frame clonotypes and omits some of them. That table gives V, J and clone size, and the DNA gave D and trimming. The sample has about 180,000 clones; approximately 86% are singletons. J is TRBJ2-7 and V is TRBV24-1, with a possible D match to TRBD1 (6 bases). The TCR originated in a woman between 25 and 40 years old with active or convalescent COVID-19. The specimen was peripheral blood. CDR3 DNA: TGTGCCACCAGTGAACGCGAACCGGGACACATCCTCTACGAGCAGTACTTC. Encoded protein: CATSEREPGHILYEQYF.